Each of the 3 T cell receptor beta chains below was sequenced from the same sample in a study of cytomegalovirus exposure and HLA in healthy donors (dated by TCRdb to between 2016 and 2019). The library was produced with the immunoSEQ multiplex PCR assay. For the multiplex PCR, a mixture combining 60 forward primers for TCR Vbeta segments and 13 reverse primers for TCR Jbeta segments was used. The table comes from immuneACCESS by way of TCRdb, which keeps in-frame sequences with V and J called. Part of the clones is missing from these tables; in studies checked, under half for an unresolved V gene and the rest for unknown reasons. Counted in this sample were 150,000 to 200,000 clones; about 80% of them appeared once. Over 0.95% of the sample is held by the ten biggest clonotypes. Source material: PBMCs. Source of these receptors: a woman aged 40 to 50 in good health and CMV-seronegative.

This clone was counted a few times. The genes are TRBV7-8 and TRBJ1-2, with D unresolved. Germline CDR1 reads SGHVS; CDR2 reads FQNEAQ. V shed 2 bases and J shed 4 bases, with 17 bases lying between them. The CDR3 length is 16 residues. This CDR3 is CASSLSPESFTYGYTF. The CDR3 nucleotides read TGTGCCAGCAGCTTATCCCCCGAGTCCTTTACCTATGGCTACACCTTC.

This chain joins TRBV7-9 and TRBJ1-5, with no clear D. The CDR3 has 15 amino acids. Deletions cut 6 bases from V and 3 bases from J, with 15 bases between. Germline CDR1 and CDR2: SEHNR and FQNEAQ (reference sequence). The CDR3 region has the DNA TGTGCCAGCAGTGACTCAAACTCCCTCAATCAGCCCCAGCATTTT. This sequence encodes CASSDSNSLNQPQHF.

This chain joins TRBV10-1 and TRBJ1-2; 7 nucleotides line up with TRBD1. The length of the CDR3 is 15 residues. Germline V gives CDR1 WNHNN, CDR2 SYGVQD (reference sequence). Losses at the gene ends were 8 bases for V and 3 bases for J; bases not matched to a gene: 12. Written as DNA, the CDR3 is TGCGCCAGCTCCAAAGACAGGGCGGAGGACTATGGCTACACCTTC. Its translation is CASSKDRAEDYGYTF.